Following are 14 T cell receptor beta chains from one sample sequenced in a study of cytomegalovirus exposure and HLA in healthy donors. Profiled with immunoSEQ multiplex PCR; TCRdb holds only in-frame clones, not every one. The table includes roughly 260,000 clones, around nine tenths detected once. The sequenced sample was PBMCs. Every receptor here comes from a man aged 18 to 30 in good health and CMV-seronegative.

The gene calls are TRBV19 and TRBJ1-2; D might be TRBD1 (5 bases). V gave up 8 bases and J gave up 7 bases, with 17 bases separating them. This CDR3 comprises 13 residues. The germline CDR1 and CDR2 sequences are LNHDA and SQIVND (reference sequence). CDR3 residues: CASGKKVQGGYTF. Here the CDR3 DNA reads TGTGCCAGTGGAAAGAAGGTGCAGGGTGGCTACACCTTC.

In DNA, the CDR3 is TGCGCCAGCAGCTTACTGCAGGGAGGCGAGCAGTACTTC. Its protein product is CASSLLQGGEQYF. The chain couples TRBV5-1 to TRBJ2-7; D is perhaps TRBD2 (6 bases). The germline V and J ends were trimmed by 2 bases and 6 bases, with 12 bases remaining between them. Germline V gene sequence: CDR1 SGHRS, CDR2 YFSETQ. The CDR3 has 13 residues.

This clone was counted a few times. The V call is TRBV7-6, the J call TRBJ1-2, with 9 bases aligning to TRBD1. The V and J ends lost 6 bases and 8 bases, in that order; junction bases with no gene match: 7. Germline V gives CDR1 SGHVS, CDR2 FNYEAQ. This CDR3 region has 13 residues. The CDR3 loop is CASSSTGGTGYTF. The CDR3 DNA reads as TGTGCCAGCAGTTCCACAGGGGGCACGGGCTACACCTTC.

The gene calls are TRBV4-3 and TRBJ1-1; TRBD1 agrees at 8 bases. The J segment lost 1 base and the V segment lost 1 base, leaving 8 bases of the junction unmatched. The CDR3 is 17 residues long. CDR1 is LGHNA and CDR2 is YSLEER in the germline V gene. The CDR3 bases are TGCGCCAGCAGCCAAGCGGCAGGGGGCGGAGCGAACACTGAAGCTTTCTTT. It translates to CASSQAAGGGANTEAFF.

The V and J genes are TRBV9 and TRBJ2-3, with TRBD1 as a possible D gene (5 bases). CDR3 length equals 15 residues. Per germline, CDR1 SGDLS and CDR2 YYNGEE. V lost 4 bases, J lost 0 bases, and 12 bases lay in between. DNA of the CDR3: TGTGCCAGCAGCCCGATGACAGCTAGCACAGATACGCAGTATTTT. Residues: CASSPMTASTDTQYF.

The gene calls are TRBV5-1 and TRBJ2-7; no firm D call. CDR1 is SGHRS, CDR2 YFSETQ, per germline. V lost 3 bases, J lost 5 bases, and 6 bases lay in between. The CDR3 spans 11 residues. CDR3 amino acids: CASSSSHEQYF. The CDR3 DNA sequence: TGCGCCAGCAGCTCTTCCCACGAGCAGTACTTC.

A word on this clone: No conserved phenylalanine or tryptophan is present at the end of the CDR3, so a read error is the likely explanation. The DNA is omitted, as the CDR3 cannot be located on it reliably, and the CDR3 follows TCRdb's listing. The gene calls are TRBV21-1 and TRBJ2-3; TRBD2, as called in the table, went unchecked against the DNA. TRBV21-1 corresponds to a pseudogene. The CDR3 is 10 residues long, counting both termini. CDR3 amino acids: CASSKGGEDR.

This sequence joins TRBV18 and TRBJ1-2; no firm D call. The CDR3 has 14 amino acids. The V and J ends lost 3 bases and 0 bases respectively, with 8 bases between them. The germline CDR1 and CDR2 sequences are KGHSH and LQKENI. The CDR3 loop is CASSPYGSNYGYTF. CDR3 sequence (DNA): TGTGCCAGCTCACCTTACGGGTCTAACTATGGCTACACCTTC. Full variable domain (outside the CDR3, taken from reference TRBV18 and TRBJ1-2): NAGVMQNPRHLVRRRGQEARLRCSPMKGHSHVYWYRQLPEEGLKFMVYLQKENIIDESGMPKERFSAEFPKEGPSILRIQQVVRGDSAAYFCASSPYGSNYGYTFGSGTRLTVV.

This chain connects TRBV5-1 to TRBJ2-3, with D possibly TRBD2 on 5 matching bases. V shed 6 bases and J shed 2 bases, with 16 bases lying between them. Germline V gives CDR1 SGHRS, CDR2 YFSETQ. There are 15 residues in the CDR3. CDR3 nucleotide sequence: TGCGCCAGCAAAGTCAACGGGGAAATCACAGATACGCAGTATTTT. Amino acid sequence: CASKVNGEITDTQYF.

This chain connects TRBV11-2 to TRBJ2-7; perhaps TRBD2 as D (6 bases). CDR1 is SGHAT and CDR2 is FQNNGV in the germline V gene. There are 14 residues in the CDR3. V lost 5 bases to trimming and J lost 0 bases, with 11 bases between them. CDR3 protein: CASSPPGSSYEQYF. CDR3 coding DNA: TGTGCCAGCAGCCCTCCCGGGAGCTCCTACGAGCAGTACTTC. Full variable domain (outside the CDR3, taken from reference TRBV11-2 and TRBJ2-7): EAGVAQSPRYKIIEKRQSVAFWCNPISGHATLYWYQQILGQGPKLLIQFQNNGVVDDSQLPKDRFSAERLKGVDSTLKIQPAKLEDSAVYLCASSPPGSSYEQYFGPGTRLTVT.

The chain carries TRBV25-1 and TRBJ2-7; 13 positions agree with TRBD2. Germline CDR1 reads MGHDK; CDR2 reads SYGVNS. This CDR3 spans 16 amino acids. Trimming at V came to 4 bases and at J to 7 bases, leaving 10 bases not matched to a gene. CDR3 nucleotide sequence: TGTGCCAGCAGTGCCTGGACTAGCGGGAGTGCGGGGGAGCAGTACTTC. Amino acid sequence: CASSAWTSGSAGEQYF.

The chain carries TRBV7-9 and TRBJ2-5; perhaps TRBD1 as D (6 bases). The germline gives CDR1 SEHNR, CDR2 FQNEAQ (reference sequence). Trimming took 3 bases from V and 11 from J, leaving 19 bases between them. The CDR3 runs to 14 residues. The CDR3 nucleotides read TGTGCCAGCAGCTTTCTGACGCCACAACAGGGTCAGTACTTC. It yields the protein CASSFLTPQQGQYF.

This CDR3 is CASSLGTSTEQETQYF. The CDR3 nucleotides read TGCGCCAGCAGCTTGGGGACCTCGACAGAACAAGAGACCCAGTACTTC. The genes are TRBV5-1 and TRBJ2-5, with D possibly being TRBD1 (5 bases). Trimming removed 0 bases from V and 2 bases from J, with 14 bases in between. CDR3 length equals 16 residues. Germline V gene lookup returns CDR1 SGHRS and CDR2 YFSETQ.

The CDR3 protein is CASGRIEETQYF. The CDR3 coding sequence is TGTGCCAGCGGGAGGATAGAAGAGACCCAGTACTTC. V and J are TRBV28 and TRBJ2-5; D may be TRBD2 (6 bases). Germline V gene lookup returns CDR1 MDHEN and CDR2 SYDVKM. The V end was cut by 8 bases, the J end by 3 bases, with 10 bases between. There are 12 residues in the CDR3. Complete variable domain (other parts from reference TRBV28 and TRBJ2-5): DVKVTQSSRYLVKRTGEKVFLECVQDMDHENMFWYRQDPGLGLRLIYFSYDVKMKEKGDIPEGYSVSREKKERFSLILESASTNQTSMYLCASGRIEETQYFGPGTRLLVL.